Following are 32 T cell receptor beta chains from one sample sequenced in a study of blood T cell repertoires in COVID-19. Method: immunoSEQ multiplex PCR; TCRdb's copy keeps in-frame clones and lacks some. The table lists about 190,000 clones, more than 70% of them singletons, with approximately 4% in the top ten. Specimen: peripheral blood. The origin of the receptors is a human donor in a cohort sampled during active COVID-19.

The chain joins TRBV6-2 or TRBV6-3 to TRBJ1-5; D unresolved. Between the trimmed V and J ends, which lost 2 bases and 1 base, there was a span of 12 bases. This CDR3 comprises 16 residues. Germline V lookup: CDR1 MNHEY, CDR2 SVGEGT. The CDR3: CASSYRSAGSNQPQHF. The CDR3 nucleotides are TGTGCCAGCAGTTACCGAAGCGCTGGGAGCAATCAGCCCCAGCATTTT.

This sequence joins TRBV5-4 and TRBJ2-7; 9 nucleotides agree with TRBD1. The CDR3 is 14 residues long. Germline V gene data show CDR1 as SGHNT and CDR2 as YYREEE (reference sequence). V lost 4 bases to trimming and J lost 5 bases; unmatched junction nucleotides: 7. The CDR3 bases are TGTGCCAGCAGCGCCGGGACAGGGAGTAACGAGCAGTACTTC. Translation: CASSAGTGSNEQYF.

The J gene is TRBJ2-5, the V gene TRBV9; D not certain. Trimming left V 0 bases short and J 5 bases short, with 14 bases between. The CDR3 contains 15 residues. The V gene's germline CDR1 is SGDLS and CDR2 YYNGEE. The CDR3 sequence: CASSVGAVEQETQYF. As DNA, the CDR3 is TGTGCCAGCAGCGTAGGGGCAGTAGAGCAGGAGACCCAGTACTTC.

This rearrangement joins TRBV4-2 to TRBJ2-1, with 9 bases aligning to TRBD2. CDR1 is LGHNA and CDR2 is YNFKEQ in the germline V gene. The CDR3 length is 16 residues. The V gene end was trimmed by 1 base and the J gene end by 5 bases; junction bases not matched to a gene: 6. The CDR3 DNA sequence: TGTGCCAGCAGCCAAGCGCTGGGACTAGCCAACAATGAGCAGTTCTTC. This codes for CASSQALGLANNEQFF.

The CDR3 nucleotides are TGTGCCAGCACCCGGACTAGCGGGAGGAATGAGCAGTTCTTC. Protein: CASTRTSGRNEQFF. The rearrangement joins TRBV28 to TRBJ2-1; 14 bases align to TRBD2. This CDR3 has 14 amino acids. Trimming at V came to 7 bases and at J to 7 bases, leaving 3 bases not matched to a gene. Germline lookup yields CDR1 MDHEN and CDR2 SYDVKM.

The gene calls are TRBV19 and TRBJ2-2, with 7 bases aligning to TRBD1. Trimming removed 5 bases from V and 2 bases from J; junction bases left unmatched: 17. Germline V gives CDR1 LNHDA, CDR2 SQIVND (reference sequence). The CDR3 totals 19 residues. The CDR3 sequence is CASSPRSGTDISNTGELFF. CDR3 coding DNA: TGTGCCAGTAGTCCCCGATCAGGGACAGACATCTCAAACACCGGGGAGCTGTTTTTT.

The J gene is TRBJ1-2, the V gene TRBV6-5, with D tentatively TRBD1 (5 bases). Trimming stripped 2 bases from V and 8 bases from J, with 15 bases between. This CDR3 is 14 amino acids long. Germline CDR1 and CDR2: MNHEY and SVGAGI. The CDR3 nucleotides are TGTGCCAGCAGTTACGGGACTTCCAGGACCGGCTACACCTTC. It codes for CASSYGTSRTGYTF.

CDR3 protein: CSVDRGLGYTF. For the CDR3, the DNA is TGCAGCGTTGACAGGGGGCTAGGCTACACCTTC. The chain links TRBV29-1 to TRBJ1-2; 8 bases are shared with TRBD1. The CDR3 totals 11 residues. The junction had 2 bases not matched to a gene; V was cut back by 3 bases and J by 8 bases. Per germline, CDR1 SQVTM and CDR2 ANQGSEA.

The rearrangement joins TRBV21-1 to TRBJ2-7; the table's D call of TRBD1 was not tested on the DNA. TRBV21-1 has pseudogene status. CDR3 length equals 16 residues. The CDR3, as DNA: TGTGCCAGCAGCAAAAAGGAGAGGACAGGGGTCTACGAGCAGTACTTC. Translated, it gives CASSKKERTGVYEQYF.

The chain couples TRBV9 to TRBJ1-2; D is unresolved. V dropped 4 bases and J dropped 14 bases, with 6 bases sitting between them. This CDR3 region has 8 residues. Germline-derived CDR1 and CDR2 are SGDLS and YYNGEE. The CDR3 reads CASSPTTF. The CDR3 coding sequence is TGTGCCAGCAGCCCGACAACCTTC.

The V and J genes are TRBV19 and TRBJ1-5; TRBD1 might be the D (6 bases). Germline V lookup: CDR1 LNHDA, CDR2 SQIVND (reference sequence). The V and J ends lost 3 bases and 7 bases respectively, with 13 bases between them. The CDR3 sequence is 14 residues long. CDR3 in DNA: TGTGCCAGTAGTATGCCTACAGGGCTGCAGCCCCAGCATTTT. Its translation is CASSMPTGLQPQHF. The full variable domain, with the rest looked up from reference TRBV19 and TRBJ1-5, is DGGITQSPKYLFRKEGQNVTLSCEQNLNHDAMYWYRQDPGQGLRLIYYSQIVNDFQKGDIAEGYSVSREKKESFPLTVTSAQKNPTAFYLCASSMPTGLQPQHFGDGTRLSIL.

This clone was detected only a few times. The chain uses TRBV6-2 or TRBV6-3 and TRBJ1-1; the match to TRBD1 covers 11 bases. Germline V lookup: CDR1 MNHEY, CDR2 SVGEGT. The J segment lost 1 base and the V segment lost 3 bases, leaving 13 bases of the junction unmatched. The CDR3 runs 19 residues. The CDR3: CASSYNRDRGLVTNTEAFF. CDR3 nucleotides: TGTGCCAGCAGTTATAACCGGGACAGGGGGTTAGTCACGAACACTGAAGCTTTCTTT.

The V gene is TRBV19, the J gene TRBJ1-2, with D perhaps matching TRBD1 (6 bases). Germline V CDR1 and CDR2: LNHDA, SQIVND (reference sequence). The CDR3 has 16 residues. Trimming removed 0 bases at V and 5 bases at J, with 16 bases between. The CDR3 loop is CASSIDHAGARYGYTF. In DNA, the CDR3 is TGTGCCAGTAGTATAGACCATGCGGGGGCGAGGTATGGCTACACCTTC.

V is TRBV25-1 and J is TRBJ2-6; D is unresolved. The CDR3 is 15 amino acids. Trimming took off 2 bases at V and 1 base at J, with 6 bases between the two ends. CDR1 and CDR2 (germline): MGHDK, SYGVNS. The CDR3, as DNA: TGTGCCAGCAGTGAACCCAGATCTGGGGCCAACGTCCTGACTTTC. Protein sequence: CASSEPRSGANVLTF.

This chain links TRBV27 with TRBJ1-5; 8 nucleotides align to TRBD1. Looked up from germline, CDR1 is MNHEY and CDR2 is SMNVEV (reference sequence). J gave up 4 bases and V 5 bases, and 4 bases lay outside the gene matches. The CDR3 is made up of 14 amino acids. The CDR3 reads CASSTTGVNQPQHF. The CDR3 nucleotides read TGTGCCAGCAGTACGACAGGGGTTAATCAGCCCCAGCATTTT.

The chain carries TRBV19 and TRBJ1-1; 7 nucleotides align to TRBD1. Germline V gene lookup returns CDR1 LNHDA and CDR2 SQIVND (reference sequence). Trimming took 4 bases from V and 2 from J; bases not matched to a gene: 7. The CDR3 consists of 15 residues. The CDR3: CASSTEGARNTEAFF. In DNA form, the CDR3 reads TGTGCCAGTAGTACGGAGGGGGCTCGAAACACTGAAGCTTTCTTT.

The rearrangement links TRBV7-9 to TRBJ2-2; 9 nucleotides line up with TRBD2. The V segment lost 6 bases and the J segment 3 bases; nucleotides outside the gene matches: 8. The CDR3 totals 16 residues. The germline V gene has CDR1 SEHNR and CDR2 FQNEAQ (reference sequence). The CDR3 sequence is CASRASSGVHTGELFF. CDR3 nucleotide sequence: TGTGCCAGCAGGGCCTCTAGCGGGGTTCACACCGGGGAGCTGTTTTTT.

This sequence joins TRBV7-8 and TRBJ2-1, with 9 bases identical to TRBD1. This CDR3 comprises 16 residues. Looked up from germline, CDR1 is SGHVS and CDR2 is FQNEAQ. The V and J ends lost 0 bases and 0 bases, in that order; junction bases with no gene match: 0. DNA for the CDR3: TGTGCCAGCAGCTTAGCGGGACAGGGCTCCTACAATGAGCAGTTCTTC. This sequence encodes CASSLAGQGSYNEQFF.

The chain uses TRBV29-1 and TRBJ2-5, with D possibly being TRBD1 (6 bases). The V end was cut by 6 bases, the J end by 1 base, with 15 bases between. Germline V gives CDR1 SQVTM, CDR2 ANQGSEA. The CDR3 has 14 residues. CDR3 DNA sequence: TGCAGCGTGATGGGGGCTCCCTCCCAAGAGACCCAGTACTTC. Translation: CSVMGAPSQETQYF.

CDR3 bases: TGTGCCAGCACGGACGTCGGGGCAGATACGCAGTATTTT. This gives the protein CASTDVGADTQYF. The genes are TRBV11-1 and TRBJ2-3, with D possibly being TRBD2 (5 bases). V shed 7 bases and J shed 4 bases, with 12 bases lying between them. The CDR3 runs 13 residues. Germline CDR1 SGHAT, CDR2 FQDESV (reference sequence). The variable domain in full, completed from reference TRBV11-1 and TRBJ2-3, reads EAEVAQSPRYKITEKSQAVAFWCDPISGHATLYWYRQILGQGPELLVQFQDESVVDDSQLPKDRFSAERLKGVDSTLKIQPAELGDSAMYLCASTDVGADTQYFGPGTRLTVL.

This rearrangement joins TRBV9 to TRBJ2-2; D is perhaps TRBD1 (5 bases). CDR1 is SGDLS, CDR2 YYNGEE, per germline. V was clipped by 4 bases and J by 6 bases, with 19 bases between them. This CDR3 has 16 residues. CDR3 nucleotides: TGTGCCAGCAGCCCCAGGGTGACCCAGTCTGCCGGGGAGCTGTTTTTT. Translated, it gives CASSPRVTQSAGELFF.

The V gene is TRBV3-1 (or the pseudogene TRBV3-2), the J gene TRBJ1-4; 7 bases match TRBD1. The CDR3 runs to 14 residues. Losses at the gene ends were 4 bases for V and 4 bases for J; bases not matched to a gene: 3. Germline V gene sequence: CDR1 LGHDT, CDR2 YNNKEL (reference sequence). The DNA for the CDR3 is TGTGCCAGCAGCCTGGGACAGTTTAATGAAAAACTGTTTTTT. Translation gives CASSLGQFNEKLFF.

The V gene is TRBV4-1, the J gene TRBJ1-6; 10 nucleotides align to TRBD1. CDR3 length: 14 amino acids. V shed 4 bases, J shed 10 bases, and the junction held 4 bases outside the gene matches. Germline V CDR1 and CDR2: MGHRA, YSYEKL. CDR3: CASSPGQGQSPLHF. In nucleotides, the CDR3 is TGCGCCAGCAGCCCGGGACAGGGGCAATCACCCCTCCACTTT.

This clone appeared a few times. The chain uses TRBV3-1 (or the pseudogene TRBV3-2) and TRBJ1-2; 9 bases are shared with TRBD1. V trimming: 5 bases; J trimming: 3 bases; junction bases outside the gene matches: 7. The CDR3 is made up of 15 amino acids. Per the germline V gene, CDR1 is LGHDT and CDR2 is YNNKEL (reference sequence). In DNA form, the CDR3 reads TGTGCCAGCAGCGAAGGGACAGGGTATGACTATGGCTACACCTTC. Its protein product is CASSEGTGYDYGYTF.

This clone was seen a single time. The chain combines TRBV30 with TRBJ1-1; D uncertain. CDR3 length: 16 amino acids. The germline CDR1 and CDR2 sequences are GTSNPN and SVGIG (reference sequence). V was cut by 0 bases and J by 6 bases, with 20 bases left in between. The CDR3 DNA sequence: TGTGCCTGGAGTGTTCGCCAGCTAGTCGACCACGCTGAAGCTTTCTTT. As protein: CAWSVRQLVDHAEAFF.

V is TRBV5-1 and J is TRBJ2-3, with 9 positions matching TRBD2. V gave up 4 bases and J gave up 0 bases; unmatched junction bases: 6. This CDR3 is 16 amino acids long. Germline lookup yields CDR1 SGHRS and CDR2 YFSETQ. CDR3 amino acids: CASSRIAGDSTDTQYF. The DNA of the CDR3 is TGCGCCAGCAGCCGAATAGCGGGGGATAGCACAGATACGCAGTATTTT.

The rearrangement uses TRBV29-1 and TRBJ2-7; D may be TRBD1 (6 bases). The ends were cut back, 0 bases at V and 2 bases at J, with 11 bases in the middle. The germline gives CDR1 SQVTM, CDR2 ANQGSEA. The CDR3 totals 14 residues. The CDR3 bases are TGCAGCGTTGAAGAATTAGACAGGCCCTACGAGCAGTACTTC. Amino acids: CSVEELDRPYEQYF.

The chain uses TRBV25-1 and TRBJ1-1; the D gene is possibly TRBD1 (5 bases). Trimming left V 3 bases short and J 3 bases short, with 11 bases between. The length of the CDR3 is 14 residues. The germline gives CDR1 MGHDK, CDR2 SYGVNS. CDR3 DNA sequence: TGTGCCAGCAGTGATCGGCGGGGGTACACTGAAGCTTTCTTT. This translates into CASSDRRGYTEAFF.

This clone came up once. The chain recombines TRBV18 with TRBJ1-6; D unclear. The CDR3 covers 13 residues. Germline V lookup: CDR1 KGHSH, CDR2 LQKENI. V gave up 6 bases and J gave up 8 bases, with 11 bases separating them. The CDR3 sequence is CASSSSEDSPLHF. DNA for the CDR3: TGTGCCAGCTCGTCATCAGAGGATTCACCCCTCCACTTT. Full variable domain (remainder filled in from reference TRBV18 and TRBJ1-6): NAGVMQNPRHLVRRRGQEARLRCSPMKGHSHVYWYRQLPEEGLKFMVYLQKENIIDESGMPKERFSAEFPKEGPSILRIQQVVRGDSAAYFCASSSSEDSPLHFGNGTRLTVT.

V and J are TRBV7-9 and TRBJ2-1, with 9 positions matching TRBD1. The germline V gene encodes CDR1 SEHNR and CDR2 FQNEAQ (reference sequence). Trimming cost V 4 bases and J 6 bases; bases outside gene matches: 7. The CDR3 is made up of 15 amino acids. This chain's CDR3 is CASSSTGTGFNEQFF. Written as DNA, the CDR3 is TGTGCCAGCAGCTCGACCGGGACAGGGTTCAATGAGCAGTTCTTC.

Only one count was recorded for this clone. This chain uses TRBV10-3 with TRBJ1-4; D might be TRBD1 (6 bases). Germline V gene data show CDR1 as ENHRY and CDR2 as SYGVKD. The CDR3 contains 14 residues. Trimming took off 4 bases at V and 4 bases at J, with 10 bases between the two ends. This CDR3 reads CAISARGINEKLFF. The CDR3 bases are TGTGCCATCAGTGCTAGGGGGATTAATGAAAAACTGTTTTTT.

This rearrangement joins TRBV5-1 to TRBJ1-6; 9 bases agree with TRBD1. Germline lookup yields CDR1 SGHRS and CDR2 YFSETQ. This CDR3 is 14 amino acids long. V was pared by 4 bases and J by 8 bases, with 4 bases of the junction left unmatched. CDR3 bases: TGCGCCAGCAGCCTTACAGGGGGCTATTCACCCCTCCACTTT. The encoded protein is CASSLTGGYSPLHF.